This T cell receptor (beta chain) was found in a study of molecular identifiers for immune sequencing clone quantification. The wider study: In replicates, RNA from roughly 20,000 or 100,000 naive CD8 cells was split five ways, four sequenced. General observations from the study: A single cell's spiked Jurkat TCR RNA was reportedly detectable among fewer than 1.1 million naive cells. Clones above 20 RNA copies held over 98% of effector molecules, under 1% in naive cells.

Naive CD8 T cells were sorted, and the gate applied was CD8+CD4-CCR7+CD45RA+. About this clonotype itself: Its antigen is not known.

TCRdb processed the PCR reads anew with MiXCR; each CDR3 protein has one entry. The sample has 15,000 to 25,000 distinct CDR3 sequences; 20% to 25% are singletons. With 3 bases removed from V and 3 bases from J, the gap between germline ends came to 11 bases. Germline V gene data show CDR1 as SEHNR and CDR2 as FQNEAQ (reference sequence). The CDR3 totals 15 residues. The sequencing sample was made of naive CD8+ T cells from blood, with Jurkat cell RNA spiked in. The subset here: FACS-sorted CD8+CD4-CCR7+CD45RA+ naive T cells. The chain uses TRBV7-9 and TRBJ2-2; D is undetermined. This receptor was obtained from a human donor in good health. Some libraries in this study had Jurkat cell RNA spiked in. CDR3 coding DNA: TGTGCCAGCAGCTTGGGCAGCCGGGACACCGGGGAGCTGTTTTTT. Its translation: CASSLGSRDTGELFF.